This T cell receptor beta chain was captured in a study of blood T cell repertoires in COVID-19 (dated by TCRdb to about 2020). About the investigation overall: The collaborator samples originated in the United States, Italy and Spain and spanned the acute and convalescent phases of COVID-19. The prospective study material was composed of cDNA or gDNA derived from T cells, B-cell-depleted T cells, or PBMCs. The dataset comprised deeply sampled blood TCRbeta repertoires from subjects exposed to, actively infected with, or recovered from COVID-19. The repertoires were released in a freely available public database intended as a resource for research on the immune response to SARS-CoV-2. The samples were drawn from two sources: the first 160 participants of the ongoing ImmuneRACE study, and over 1,000 subjects contributed by 6 global collaborators. A de-identified subject ID, COVID-19 status, age in years and sex were almost always included in the sample metadata. HLA class I and class II types, where available, came from metadata supplied by the sample provider rather than from assay-based typing. The study at large found these results: The amount of clinical and demographic metadata varied by source and participant and was provided uncurated.

TCRbeta CDR3 regions were amplified from genomic DNA by means of the immunoSEQ Assay, a bias-controlled multiplex PCR. The published analysis was carried out like this. The number of nucleated cells in each sample was estimated from the amplification of reference gene primers within the assay. To quantify the absolute abundance of each unique TCRbeta CDR3 rearrangement, sequence reads were collapsed and filtered. For each sample, productive Simpson clonality was calculated by taking the square root of Simpson's diversity index across productive rearrangements. TCRdb mirrors the immuneACCESS table, restricted to in-frame sequences. Some clones are absent from its copies; in checked studies, under half trace to an unresolved V gene, and the reason for the others is unknown. V, J and clone size are taken as reported in that table, and D and trimming were inferred from the DNA itself. This sample has 300,000 or so clones in its table, and roughly 92% of those were observed once. The ten largest make up 2% to 2.5% of the sample.

At one collaborating source in Seattle, patients were enrolled during active infection and were followed longitudinally through the course of disease. The collaborating institutions used their own protocols to collect whole blood in K2EDTA tubes. For TCRbeta analysis, collaborators shipped samples as frozen whole blood, isolated PBMCs, or DNA extracted from either of those sample types. From the germline V gene, CDR1 is KGHSH and CDR2 is LQKENI. From cysteine to phenylalanine, the CDR3 is 15 amino acids long. CDR3 DNA is the only sequence kept; it has 45 bases, read in frame from the first base. V lost 3 bases and J lost 5 bases, and the count of bases not matched to a germline gene is 7. With respect to this clone: Which antigen it targets is not known. The record has no base qualities; no much larger clone is one base away.

Recombination connected TRBV18 to TRBJ2-1; 7 bases in the junction line up with TRBD2. This receptor was identified in a woman between 25 and 40 years old with COVID-19, enrolled during active disease. Sequenced: peripheral blood. The base sequence is TGTGCCAGCTCACCCCCGGGAGGCCAAAACAATGAGCAGTTCTTC. Its translation reads: CASSPPGGQNNEQFF.